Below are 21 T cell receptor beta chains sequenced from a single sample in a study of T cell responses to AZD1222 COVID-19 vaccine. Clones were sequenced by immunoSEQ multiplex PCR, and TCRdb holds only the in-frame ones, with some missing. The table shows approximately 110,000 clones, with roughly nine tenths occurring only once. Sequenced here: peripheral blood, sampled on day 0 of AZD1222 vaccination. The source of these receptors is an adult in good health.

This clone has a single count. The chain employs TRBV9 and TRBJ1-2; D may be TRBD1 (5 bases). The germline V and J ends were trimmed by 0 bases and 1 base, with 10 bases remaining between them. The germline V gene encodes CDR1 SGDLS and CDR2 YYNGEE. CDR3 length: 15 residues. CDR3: CASSVGQQGNYGYTF. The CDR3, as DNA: TGTGCCAGCAGCGTAGGGCAGCAGGGTAACTATGGCTACACCTTC. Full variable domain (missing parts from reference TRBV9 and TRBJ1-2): DSGVTQTPKHLITATGQRVTLRCSPRSGDLSVYWYQQSLDQGLQFLIQYYNGEERAKGNILERFSAQQFPDLHSELNLSSLELGDSALYFCASSVGQQGNYGYTFGSGTRLTVV.

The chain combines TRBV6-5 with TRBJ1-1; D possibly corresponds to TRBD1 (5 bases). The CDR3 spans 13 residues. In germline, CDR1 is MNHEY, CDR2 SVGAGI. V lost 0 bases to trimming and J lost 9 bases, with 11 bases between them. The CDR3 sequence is CASSYSYGGKAFF. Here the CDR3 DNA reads TGTGCCAGCAGTTACTCGTATGGGGGAAAAGCTTTCTTT.

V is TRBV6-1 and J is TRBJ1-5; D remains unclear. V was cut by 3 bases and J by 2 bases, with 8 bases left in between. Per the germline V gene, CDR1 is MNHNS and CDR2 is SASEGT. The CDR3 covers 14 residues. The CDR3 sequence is CASSDSGGNQPQHF. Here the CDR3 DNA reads TGTGCCAGCAGTGACAGTGGAGGCAATCAGCCCCAGCATTTT.

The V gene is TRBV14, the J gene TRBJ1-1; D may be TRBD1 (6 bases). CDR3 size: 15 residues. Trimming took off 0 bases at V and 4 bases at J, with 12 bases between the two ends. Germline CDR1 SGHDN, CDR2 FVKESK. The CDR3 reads CASSQDPGVVTEAFF. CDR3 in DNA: TGTGCCAGCAGCCAAGACCCAGGGGTCGTCACTGAAGCTTTCTTT.

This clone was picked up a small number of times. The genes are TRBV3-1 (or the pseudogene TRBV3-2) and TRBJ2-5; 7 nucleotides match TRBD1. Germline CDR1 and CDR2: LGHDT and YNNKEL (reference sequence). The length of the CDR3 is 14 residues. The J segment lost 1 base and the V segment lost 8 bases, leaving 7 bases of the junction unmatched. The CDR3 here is CASRSGTAQETQYF. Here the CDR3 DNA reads TGTGCCAGCCGTTCCGGGACAGCCCAAGAGACCCAGTACTTC.

The CDR3 bases are TGTGCCAGCGAGACAGGGGGGTATGGCTACACCTTC. Translated: CASETGGYGYTF. The chain has TRBV28 and TRBJ1-2, with TRBD1 identical over 9 bases. This CDR3 is built from 12 residues. V dropped 8 bases and J dropped 5; count of bases not matched to a gene: 3. Germline-derived CDR1 and CDR2 are MDHEN and SYDVKM.

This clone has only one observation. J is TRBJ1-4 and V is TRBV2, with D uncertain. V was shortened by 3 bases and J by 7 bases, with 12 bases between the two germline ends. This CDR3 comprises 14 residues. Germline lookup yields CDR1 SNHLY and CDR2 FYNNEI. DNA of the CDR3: TGTGCCAGCAGTGACGTGAGGTCGGGTGAAAAACTGTTTTTT. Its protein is CASSDVRSGEKLFF.

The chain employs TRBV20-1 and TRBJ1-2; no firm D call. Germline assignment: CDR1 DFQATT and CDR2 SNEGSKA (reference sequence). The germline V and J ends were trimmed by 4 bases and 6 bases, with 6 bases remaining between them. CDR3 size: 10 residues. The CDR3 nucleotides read TGCAGTGCTAAAATCGATGGCTACACCTTC. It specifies CSAKIDGYTF.

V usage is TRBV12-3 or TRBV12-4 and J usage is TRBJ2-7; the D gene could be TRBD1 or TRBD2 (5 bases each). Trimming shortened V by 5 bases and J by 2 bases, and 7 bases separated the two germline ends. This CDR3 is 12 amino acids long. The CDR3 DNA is TGTGCCAGCAGTCAGGGAGCCTACGAGCAGTACTTC. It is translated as CASSQGAYEQYF.

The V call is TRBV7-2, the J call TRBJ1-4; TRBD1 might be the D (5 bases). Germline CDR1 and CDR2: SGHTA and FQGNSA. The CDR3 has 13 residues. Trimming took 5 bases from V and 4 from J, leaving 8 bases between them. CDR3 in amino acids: CASSGAFNEKLFF. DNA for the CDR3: TGTGCCAGCAGCGGGGCCTTTAATGAAAAACTGTTTTTT.

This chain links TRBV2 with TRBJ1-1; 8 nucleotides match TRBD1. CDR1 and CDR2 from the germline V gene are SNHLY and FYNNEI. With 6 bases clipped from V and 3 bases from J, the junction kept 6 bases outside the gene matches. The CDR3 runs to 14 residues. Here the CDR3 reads CASSIRTGYTEAFF. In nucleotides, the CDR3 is TGTGCCAGCAGCATAAGGACAGGGTACACTGAAGCTTTCTTT.

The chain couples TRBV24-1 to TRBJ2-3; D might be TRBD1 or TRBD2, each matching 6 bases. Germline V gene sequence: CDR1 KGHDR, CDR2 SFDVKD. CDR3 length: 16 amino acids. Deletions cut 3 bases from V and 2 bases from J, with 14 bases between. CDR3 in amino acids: CATSDPRGGNTDTQYF. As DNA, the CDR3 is TGTGCCACCAGTGATCCCCGAGGGGGGAACACAGATACGCAGTATTTT.

Written as DNA, the CDR3 is TGTGCCAGCAGCCACAGGACTAACTATGGCTACACCTTC. Translating it yields CASSHRTNYGYTF. The chain combines TRBV28 with TRBJ1-2, with D maybe TRBD1 (5 bases). V dropped 6 bases and J dropped 0 bases, with 8 bases sitting between them. Germline CDR1 reads MDHEN; CDR2 reads SYDVKM. The CDR3 extends over 13 amino acids.

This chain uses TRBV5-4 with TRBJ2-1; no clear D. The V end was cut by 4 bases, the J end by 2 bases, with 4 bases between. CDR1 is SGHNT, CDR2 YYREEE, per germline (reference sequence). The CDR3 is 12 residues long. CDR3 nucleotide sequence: TGTGCCAGCAGCGTGACCTACAATGAGCAGTTCTTC. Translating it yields CASSVTYNEQFF.

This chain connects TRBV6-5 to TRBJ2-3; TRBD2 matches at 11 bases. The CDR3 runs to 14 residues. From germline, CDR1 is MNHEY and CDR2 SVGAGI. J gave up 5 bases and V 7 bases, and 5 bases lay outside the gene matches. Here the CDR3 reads CASMRGLAEDTQYF. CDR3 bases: TGTGCCAGCATGAGGGGACTAGCGGAAGATACGCAGTATTTT.

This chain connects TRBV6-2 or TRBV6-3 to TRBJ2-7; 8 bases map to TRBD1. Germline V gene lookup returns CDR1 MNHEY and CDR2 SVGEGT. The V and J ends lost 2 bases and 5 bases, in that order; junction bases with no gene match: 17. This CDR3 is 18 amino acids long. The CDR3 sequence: CASSYQFWRIRDRHEQYF. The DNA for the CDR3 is TGTGCCAGCAGTTACCAATTTTGGCGGATACGGGACAGGCACGAGCAGTACTTC.

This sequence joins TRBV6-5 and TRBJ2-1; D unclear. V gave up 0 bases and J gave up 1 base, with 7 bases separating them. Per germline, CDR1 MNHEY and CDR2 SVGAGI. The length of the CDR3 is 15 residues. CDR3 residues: CASSYSSRSYNEQFF. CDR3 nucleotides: TGTGCCAGCAGTTACTCTTCCAGATCCTACAATGAGCAGTTCTTC.

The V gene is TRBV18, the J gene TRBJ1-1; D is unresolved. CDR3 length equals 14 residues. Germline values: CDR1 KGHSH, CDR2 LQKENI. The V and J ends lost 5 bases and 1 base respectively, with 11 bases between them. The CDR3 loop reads CASSTNTQNTEAFF. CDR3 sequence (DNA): TGTGCCAGCTCAACGAACACTCAGAACACTGAAGCTTTCTTT.

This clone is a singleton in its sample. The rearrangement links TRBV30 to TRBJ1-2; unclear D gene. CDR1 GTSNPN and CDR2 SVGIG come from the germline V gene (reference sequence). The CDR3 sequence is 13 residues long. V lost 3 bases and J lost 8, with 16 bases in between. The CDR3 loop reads CAWRENAGSGYTF. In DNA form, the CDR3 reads TGTGCCTGGAGGGAAAATGCGGGTTCAGGCTACACCTTC.

CDR3 region: CASSPTSILKTQYF. CDR3 bases: TGTGCCAGCAGTCCGACTAGCATCCTTAAGACCCAGTACTTC. The J gene is TRBJ2-5, the V gene TRBV2; 7 bases match TRBD2. Looked up from germline, CDR1 is SNHLY and CDR2 is FYNNEI. The length of the CDR3 is 14 residues. The J segment lost 6 bases and the V segment lost 5 bases, leaving 9 bases of the junction unmatched.

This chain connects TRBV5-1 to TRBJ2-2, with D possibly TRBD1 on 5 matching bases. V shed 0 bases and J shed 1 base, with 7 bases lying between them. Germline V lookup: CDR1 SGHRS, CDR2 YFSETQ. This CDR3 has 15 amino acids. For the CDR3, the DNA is TGCGCCAGCAGCTTGGGTGACAGGAACACCGGGGAGCTGTTTTTT. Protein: CASSLGDRNTGELFF.